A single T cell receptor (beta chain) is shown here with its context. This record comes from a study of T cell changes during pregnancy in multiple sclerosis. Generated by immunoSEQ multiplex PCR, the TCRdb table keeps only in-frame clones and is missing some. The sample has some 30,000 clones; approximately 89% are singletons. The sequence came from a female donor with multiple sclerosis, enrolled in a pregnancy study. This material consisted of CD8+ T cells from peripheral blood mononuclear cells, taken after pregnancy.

The CDR3 DNA reads TGCGCCAGCAGCCAATTACCGGGAGCGGGAACCGGGGAGCTGTTTTTT. Translating gives CASSQLPGAGTGELFF. The chain uses TRBV4-1 and TRBJ2-2; TRBD2 matches at 7 bases. The V gene's germline CDR1 is MGHRA and CDR2 YSYEKL. The CDR3 covers 16 residues. Trimming took 2 bases from V and 5 from J; bases not matched to a gene: 8.